These 20 T cell receptor beta chains were all obtained from the same sample, sequenced in a study of shared clonotypes between healthy human individuals. The repertoire was sequenced with immunoSEQ multiplex PCR; TCRdb's copy has only in-frame clones and lacks some. The sample yields a few million clones, roughly 92% seen once. Material: naive CD4+ T cells sorted from blood. Sample subset: CD45RA+ positively selected. Receptors were obtained from a man between 18 and 29 years old in good health.

This rearrangement joins TRBV19 to TRBJ1-5; TRBD1 matches at 7 bases. The germline V gene has CDR1 LNHDA and CDR2 SQIVND (reference sequence). The ends lost 2 bases at V and 3 bases at J; junction bases unmatched: 10. The CDR3 length is 17 residues. The CDR3 spells CASSISRGRGNNQPQHF. CDR3 DNA: TGTGCCAGTAGTATATCAAGGGGCAGGGGGAACAATCAGCCCCAGCATTTT.

This clone was found a few times. The chain employs TRBV4-1 and TRBJ1-5; D remains unclear. This CDR3 is built from 15 residues. V was trimmed by 5 bases and J by 4 bases, leaving 15 bases between them. CDR1 is MGHRA and CDR2 is YSYEKL in the germline V gene. In nucleotides, the CDR3 is TGCGCCAGCAGCTCCATGCCCGAAATTAATCAGCCCCAGCATTTT. It specifies CASSSMPEINQPQHF.

This clone showed up just once. This chain links TRBV21-1 with TRBJ2-5; TRBD1 reflects the table's D call only, with no check against the DNA. TRBV21-1 is deemed a pseudogene. This CDR3 comprises 16 residues. CDR3 sequence: CASSKVRTAMVETQYF. The CDR3 nucleotides are TGTGCCAGCAGCAAAGTTCGGACAGCCATGGTGGAGACCCAGTACTTC.

Points on this clone: This same CDR3 is encoded by further DNA sequences in the sample. This chain uses TRBV11-2 with TRBJ1-5, with D hard to call. The CDR3 totals 13 residues. Germline values: CDR1 SGHAT, CDR2 FQNNGV. Trimming removed 1 base from V and 3 bases from J, with 4 bases in between. Here the CDR3 DNA reads TGTGCCAGCAGCTTAGGTTCCAATCAGCCCCAGCATTTT. Its translation is CASSLGSNQPQHF.

The chain uses TRBV27 and TRBJ2-3; D is ambiguous. The V and J ends lost 3 bases and 0 bases respectively, with 10 bases between them. The CDR3 length is 15 residues. Germline CDR1 reads MNHEY; CDR2 reads SMNVEV (reference sequence). Written as DNA, the CDR3 is TGTGCCAGCAGTTTTCTGCGGTCTAGCACAGATACGCAGTATTTT. The encoded protein is CASSFLRSSTDTQYF.

CDR3 in amino acids: CASSLSAATSGYNEQFF. In nucleotides, the CDR3 is TGTGCCAGCAGCTTATCGGCTGCGACTAGCGGTTACAATGAGCAGTTCTTC. The chain joins TRBV7-6 to TRBJ2-1; TRBD2 matches at 9 bases. Per germline, CDR1 SGHVS and CDR2 FNYEAQ. This CDR3 spans 17 amino acids. Losses at the gene ends were 2 bases for V and 4 bases for J; bases not matched to a gene: 9.

Note on this clone: The same CDR3 also results from other DNA sequences found in this sample. The V and J genes are TRBV6-5 and TRBJ2-3; D gene uncertain. This CDR3 has 13 residues. Germline CDR1 is MNHEY and CDR2 is SVGAGI. The V end lost 6 bases, the J end lost 0 bases, and 7 bases lay between the germline ends. The CDR3 is CASRPGSTDTQYF. CDR3 nucleotide sequence: TGTGCCAGCAGGCCCGGCAGCACAGATACGCAGTATTTT.

To note about this clone: The sample has other DNA sequences that encode this CDR3 too. The gene calls are TRBV18 and TRBJ1-1, with D tentatively TRBD1 (5 bases). Germline V gene data show CDR1 as KGHSH and CDR2 as LQKENI. V was trimmed by 3 bases and J by 1 base, leaving 9 bases between them. The CDR3 is 14 residues long. The CDR3 bases are TGTGCCAGCTCACCCATAACAGGGAACACTGAAGCTTTCTTT. Its protein is CASSPITGNTEAFF.

The J gene is TRBJ2-7, the V gene TRBV6-1; possibly TRBD1 for D (6 bases). The germline V gene encodes CDR1 MNHNS and CDR2 SASEGT. The CDR3 totals 14 residues. Trimming left V 10 bases short and J 1 base short, with 17 bases between. The CDR3 sequence: CATSSAGVSYEQYF. The DNA of the CDR3 is TGTGCCACCTCTTCGGCAGGGGTATCCTACGAGCAGTACTTC.

V and J are TRBV18 and TRBJ2-2; D is perhaps TRBD2 (5 bases). The CDR3 is 15 residues long. Germline V gives CDR1 KGHSH, CDR2 LQKENI. V was cut by 5 bases and J by 0 bases, with 10 bases left in between. CDR3: CASSRNGANTGELFF. The CDR3 coding sequence is TGTGCCAGCTCAAGGAACGGGGCGAACACCGGGGAGCTGTTTTTT.

The chain employs TRBV23-1 and TRBJ2-1, with 7 bases aligning to TRBD2. TRBV23-1 is filed as an ORF, its function uncertain. J lost 7 bases, V lost 10 bases, and 7 bases had no gene match. The CDR3 length is 12 residues. The CDR3 coding sequence is TGCGCCAAATCCTTCGGGGGGAATGAGCAGTTCTTC. Translated: CAKSFGGNEQFF.

In the case of this clone: The same CDR3 is also encoded by other DNA sequences in this sample. The rearrangement joins TRBV7-2 to TRBJ2-2; D remains ambiguous. The CDR3 runs to 12 residues. CDR1 is SGHTA and CDR2 is FQGNSA in the germline V gene. With 5 bases removed from V and 5 bases from J, the gap between germline ends came to 6 bases. This CDR3 is CASSRYTGELFF. CDR3 DNA sequence: TGTGCCAGCAGCCGGTATACCGGGGAGCTGTTTTTT. Full variable domain (rest looked up from reference TRBV7-2 and TRBJ2-2): GAGVSQSPSNKVTEKGKDVELRCDPISGHTALYWYRQSLGQGLEFLIYFQGNSAPDKSGLPSDRFSAERTGGSVSTLTIQRTQQEDSAVYLCASSRYTGELFFGEGSRLTVL.

Notes on this clone: Other DNA sequences from this sample encode an identical CDR3 as well. The gene calls are TRBV5-1 and TRBJ2-2; 12 nucleotides line up with TRBD1. V trimming: 4 bases; J trimming: 5 bases; junction bases outside the gene matches: 3. This CDR3 has 15 amino acids. Germline values: CDR1 SGHRS, CDR2 YFSETQ. The chain's CDR3 is CASSPGQGATGELFF. The DNA of the CDR3 is TGCGCCAGCAGCCCGGGACAGGGGGCAACCGGGGAGCTGTTTTTT. Based on the CDR3 plus reference TRBV5-1 and TRBJ2-2, the full variable domain is KAGVTQTPRYLIKTRGQQVTLSCSPISGHRSVSWYQQTPGQGLQFLFEYFSETQRNKGNFPGRFSGRQFSNSRSEMNVSTLELGDSALYLCASSPGQGATGELFFGEGSRLTVL.

V usage is TRBV5-4 and J usage is TRBJ1-2; D gene ambiguous. The germline V gene has CDR1 SGHNT and CDR2 YYREEE (reference sequence). The CDR3 length is 15 residues. V dropped 4 bases and J dropped 0 bases, with 13 bases sitting between them. The CDR3 DNA reads TGTGCCAGCAGCCCTGATACCGGCGCTAACTATGGCTACACCTTC. Its protein product is CASSPDTGANYGYTF. Filled out from reference TRBV5-4 and TRBJ1-2, the complete variable domain reads ETGVTQSPTHLIKTRGQQVTLRCSSQSGHNTVSWYQQALGQGPQFIFQYYREEENGRGNFPPRFSGLQFPNYSSELNVNALELDDSALYLCASSPDTGANYGYTFGSGTRLTVV.

This rearrangement joins TRBV11-3 to TRBJ2-7; D is possibly TRBD2 (5 bases). This CDR3 contains 13 residues. Germline CDR1 is SGHNT and CDR2 is YENEEA. Trimming left V 5 bases short and J 7 bases short, with 15 bases between. CDR3 protein: CASSLDSQGEQYF. The CDR3 coding sequence is TGTGCCAGCAGCCTGGACTCTCAAGGGGAGCAGTACTTC. The full variable domain, rest sourced from reference TRBV11-3 and TRBJ2-7, is EAGVVQSPRYKIIEKKQPVAFWCNPISGHNTLYWYLQNLGQGPELLIRYENEEAVDDSQLPKDRFSAERLKGVDSTLKIQPAELGDSAVYLCASSLDSQGEQYFGPGTRLTVT.

The CDR3 reads CASAANPEGRSGYEQYF. The CDR3 DNA follows: TGCGCGAGCGCAGCCAACCCCGAGGGACGTAGCGGCTACGAGCAGTACTTC. This sequence joins TRBV5-1 and TRBJ2-7; the D gene is possibly TRBD2 (6 bases). This CDR3 comprises 17 residues. In germline, CDR1 is SGHRS, CDR2 YFSETQ.

The CDR3 DNA reads TGTGCCAGCAGCTTGGAGGAGAGACCCTCCTACAATGAGCAGTTCTTC. Translating it yields CASSLEERPSYNEQFF. The chain is built from TRBV5-8 and TRBJ2-1, with D uncertain. The CDR3 runs 16 residues. The V and J ends lost 0 bases and 0 bases respectively, with 10 bases between them. Germline CDR1 SGHTS, CDR2 YDEGEE.

The chain couples TRBV6-5 to TRBJ2-1, with D possibly being TRBD2 (6 bases). The CDR3 sequence is 13 residues long. V was pared by 6 bases and J by 10 bases, with 16 bases between. CDR1 and CDR2 from the germline V gene are MNHEY and SVGAGI. The CDR3 reads CASSPRLVYEQFF. The CDR3 bases are TGTGCCAGCAGCCCCAGACTAGTTTACGAGCAGTTCTTC.

Details on this clone: Other nucleotide sequences in the sample specify the same CDR3. The chain carries TRBV5-1 and TRBJ2-5; 10 nucleotides line up with TRBD1. V trimming: 2 bases; J trimming: 5 bases; junction bases outside the gene matches: 3. Germline V gene lookup returns CDR1 SGHRS and CDR2 YFSETQ. This CDR3 has 14 amino acids. CDR3: CASSLPGQGETQYF. CDR3 nucleotide sequence: TGCGCCAGCAGCTTACCGGGACAGGGGGAGACCCAGTACTTC.

This chain uses TRBV5-1 with TRBJ1-4; tentatively, D is TRBD1 (6 bases). V was pared by 4 bases and J by 5 bases, with 21 bases between. CDR3 length equals 17 residues. CDR1 SGHRS and CDR2 YFSETQ come from the germline V gene. CDR3 in amino acids: CASSADSRGSGNEKLFF. In nucleotides, the CDR3 is TGCGCCAGCAGCGCGGACAGTCGGGGGTCGGGGAATGAAAAACTGTTTTTT.